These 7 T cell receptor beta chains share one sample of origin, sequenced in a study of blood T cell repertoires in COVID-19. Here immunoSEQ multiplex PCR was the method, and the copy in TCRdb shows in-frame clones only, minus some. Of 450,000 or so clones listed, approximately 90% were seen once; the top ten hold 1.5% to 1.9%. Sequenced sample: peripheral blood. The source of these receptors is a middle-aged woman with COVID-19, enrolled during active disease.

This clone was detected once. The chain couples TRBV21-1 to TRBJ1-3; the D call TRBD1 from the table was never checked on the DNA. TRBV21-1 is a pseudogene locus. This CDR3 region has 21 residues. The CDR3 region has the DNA TGTGCCAGCAGCAGCGACCCGGGACAGGAGACAATCCGAAGCTCTGGAAACACCATATATTTT. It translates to CASSSDPGQETIRSSGNTIYF.

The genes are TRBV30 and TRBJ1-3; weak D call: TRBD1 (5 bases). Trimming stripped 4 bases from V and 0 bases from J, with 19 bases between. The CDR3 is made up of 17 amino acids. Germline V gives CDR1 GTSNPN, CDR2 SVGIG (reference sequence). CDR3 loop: CAWNLGGHPVSGNTIYF. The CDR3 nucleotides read TGTGCCTGGAACCTGGGAGGACACCCGGTCTCTGGAAACACCATATATTTT.

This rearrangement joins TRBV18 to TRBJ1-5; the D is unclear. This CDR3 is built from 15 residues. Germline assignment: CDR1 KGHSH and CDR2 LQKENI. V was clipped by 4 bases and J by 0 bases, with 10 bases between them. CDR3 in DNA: TGTGCCAGCTCACAAAACACGTTTAGCAATCAGCCCCAGCATTTT. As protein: CASSQNTFSNQPQHF.

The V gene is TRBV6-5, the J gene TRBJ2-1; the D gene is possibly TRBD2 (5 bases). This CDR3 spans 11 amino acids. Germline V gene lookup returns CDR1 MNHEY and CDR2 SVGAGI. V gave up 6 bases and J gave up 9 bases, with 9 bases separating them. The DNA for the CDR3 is TGTGCCAGCAGCGGGATTTTTGAGCAGTTCTTC. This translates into CASSGIFEQFF.

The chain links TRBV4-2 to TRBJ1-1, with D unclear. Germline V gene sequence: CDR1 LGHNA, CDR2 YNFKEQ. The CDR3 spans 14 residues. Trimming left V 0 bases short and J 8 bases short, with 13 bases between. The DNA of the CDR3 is TGTGCCAGCAGCCAAGATCTGGAGGGAAGAGAAGCTTTCTTT. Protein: CASSQDLEGREAFF.

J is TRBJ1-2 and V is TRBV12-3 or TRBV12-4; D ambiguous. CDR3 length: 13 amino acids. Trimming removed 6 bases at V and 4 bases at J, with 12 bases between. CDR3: CASRDLRGYGYTF. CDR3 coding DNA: TGTGCCAGCAGAGACCTGAGAGGCTATGGCTACACCTTC.

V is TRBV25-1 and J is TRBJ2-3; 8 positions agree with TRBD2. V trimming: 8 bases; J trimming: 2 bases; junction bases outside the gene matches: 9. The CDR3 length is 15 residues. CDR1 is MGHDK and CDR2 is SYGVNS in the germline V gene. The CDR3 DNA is TGTGCCAGCGGTCCGTGGCGGGGGGTCACAGATACGCAGTATTTT. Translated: CASGPWRGVTDTQYF.